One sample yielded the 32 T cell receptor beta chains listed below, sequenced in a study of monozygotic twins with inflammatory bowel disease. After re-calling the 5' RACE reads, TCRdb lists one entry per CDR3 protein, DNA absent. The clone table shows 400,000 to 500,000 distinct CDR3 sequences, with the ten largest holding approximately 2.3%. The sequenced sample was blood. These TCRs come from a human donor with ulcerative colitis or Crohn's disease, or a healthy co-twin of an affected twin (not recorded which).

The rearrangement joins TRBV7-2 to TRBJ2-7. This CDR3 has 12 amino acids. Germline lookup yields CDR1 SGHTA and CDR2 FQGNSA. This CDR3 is CASSLGPVEQYF.

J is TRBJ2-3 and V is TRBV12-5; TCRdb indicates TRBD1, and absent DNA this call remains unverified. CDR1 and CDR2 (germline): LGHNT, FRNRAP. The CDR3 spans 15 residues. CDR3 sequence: CASGPGQGVGDTQYF. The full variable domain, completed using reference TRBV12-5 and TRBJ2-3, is DARVTQTPRHKVTEMGQEVTMRCQPILGHNTVFWYRQTMMQGLELLAYFRNRAPLDDSGMPKDRFSAEMPDATLATLKIQPSEPRDSAVYFCASGPGQGVGDTQYFGPGTRLTVL.

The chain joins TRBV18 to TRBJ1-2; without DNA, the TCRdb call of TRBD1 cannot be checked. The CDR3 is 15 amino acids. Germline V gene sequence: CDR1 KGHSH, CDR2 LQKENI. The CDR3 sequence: CASSTGQGAGYGYTF.

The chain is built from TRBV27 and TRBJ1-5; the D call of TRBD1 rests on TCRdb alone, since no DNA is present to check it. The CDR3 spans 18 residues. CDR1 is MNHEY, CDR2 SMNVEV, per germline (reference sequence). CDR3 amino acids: CASGGGGSGPGSNQPQHF.

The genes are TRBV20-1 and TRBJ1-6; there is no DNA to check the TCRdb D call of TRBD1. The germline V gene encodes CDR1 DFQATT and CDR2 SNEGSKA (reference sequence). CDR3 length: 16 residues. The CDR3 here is CSTSPPGGFFRSPLHF.

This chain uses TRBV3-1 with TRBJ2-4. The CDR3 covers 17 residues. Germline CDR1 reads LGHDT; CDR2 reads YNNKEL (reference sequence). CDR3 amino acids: CASSLGLARSLKNIQYF.

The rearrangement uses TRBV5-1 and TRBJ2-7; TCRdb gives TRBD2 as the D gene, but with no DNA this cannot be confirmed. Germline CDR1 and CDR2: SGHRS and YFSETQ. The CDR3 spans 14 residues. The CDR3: CASSRVQGRDEQYF.

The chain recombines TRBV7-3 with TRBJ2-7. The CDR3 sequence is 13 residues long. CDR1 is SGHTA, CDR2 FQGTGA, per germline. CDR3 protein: CASSLDTPYEQYF.

The CDR3: CASSPGTSGSHSEQFF. This chain uses TRBV12-3 or TRBV12-4 with TRBJ2-1; TCRdb designates TRBD2, a call that cannot be tested without DNA. The CDR3 runs to 16 residues.

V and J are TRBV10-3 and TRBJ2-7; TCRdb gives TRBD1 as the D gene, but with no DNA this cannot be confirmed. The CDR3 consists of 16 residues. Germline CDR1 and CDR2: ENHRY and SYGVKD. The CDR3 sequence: CAISESWGQGDYEQYF.

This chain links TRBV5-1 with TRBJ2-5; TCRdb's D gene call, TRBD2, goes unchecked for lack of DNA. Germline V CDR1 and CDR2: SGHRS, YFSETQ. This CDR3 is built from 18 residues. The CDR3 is CASRTGTSGSPTGETQYF.

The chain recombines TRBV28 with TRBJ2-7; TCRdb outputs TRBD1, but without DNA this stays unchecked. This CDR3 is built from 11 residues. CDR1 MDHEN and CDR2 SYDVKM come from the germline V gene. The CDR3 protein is CASGTAYEQYF.

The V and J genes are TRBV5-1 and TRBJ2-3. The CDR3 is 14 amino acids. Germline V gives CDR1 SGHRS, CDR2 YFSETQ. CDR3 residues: CASSLGQNGDTQYF.

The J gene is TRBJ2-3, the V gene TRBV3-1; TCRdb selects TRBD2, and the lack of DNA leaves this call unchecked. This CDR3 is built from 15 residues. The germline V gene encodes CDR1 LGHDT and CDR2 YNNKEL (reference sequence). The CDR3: CASSQAGPRTDTQYF.

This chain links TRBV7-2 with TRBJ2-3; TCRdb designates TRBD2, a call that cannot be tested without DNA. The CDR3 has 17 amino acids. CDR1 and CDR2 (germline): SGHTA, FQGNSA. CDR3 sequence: CASSLMGREGFIDTQYF.

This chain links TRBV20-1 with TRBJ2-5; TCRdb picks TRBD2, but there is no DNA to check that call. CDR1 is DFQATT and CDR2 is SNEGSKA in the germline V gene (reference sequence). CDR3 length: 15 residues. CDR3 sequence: CSARKGTSGKETQYF.

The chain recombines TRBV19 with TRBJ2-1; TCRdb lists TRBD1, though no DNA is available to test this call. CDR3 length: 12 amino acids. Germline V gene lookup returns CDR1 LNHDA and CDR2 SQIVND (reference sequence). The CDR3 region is CASSRQVHEQFF.

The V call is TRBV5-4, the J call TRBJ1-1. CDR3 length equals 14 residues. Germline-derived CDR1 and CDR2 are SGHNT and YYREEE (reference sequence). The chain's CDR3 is CASSLAQLSTEAFF.

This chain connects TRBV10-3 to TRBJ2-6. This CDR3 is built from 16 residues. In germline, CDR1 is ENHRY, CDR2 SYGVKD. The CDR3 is CAISEAWGSGANVLTF.

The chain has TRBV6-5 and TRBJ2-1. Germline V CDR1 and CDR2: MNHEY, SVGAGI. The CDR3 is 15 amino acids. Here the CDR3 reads CASSYSSLGRNEQFF.

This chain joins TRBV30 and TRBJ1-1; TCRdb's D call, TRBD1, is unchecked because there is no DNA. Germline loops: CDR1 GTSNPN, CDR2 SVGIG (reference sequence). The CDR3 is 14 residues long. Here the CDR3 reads CAWFPGGSGTEAFF.

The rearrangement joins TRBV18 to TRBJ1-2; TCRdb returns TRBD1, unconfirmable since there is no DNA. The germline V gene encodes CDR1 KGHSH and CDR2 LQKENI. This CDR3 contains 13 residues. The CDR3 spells CASSPDRLYGYTF.

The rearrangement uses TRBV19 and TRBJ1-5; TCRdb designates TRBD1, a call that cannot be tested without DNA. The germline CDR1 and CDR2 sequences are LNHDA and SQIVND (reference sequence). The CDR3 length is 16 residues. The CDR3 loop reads CASSRDREGLDQPQHF. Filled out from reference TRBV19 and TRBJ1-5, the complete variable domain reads DGGITQSPKYLFRKEGQNVTLSCEQNLNHDAMYWYRQDPGQGLRLIYYSQIVNDFQKGDIAEGYSVSREKKESFPLTVTSAQKNPTAFYLCASSRDREGLDQPQHFGDGTRLSIL.

The chain's CDR3 is CASSLQANTEAFF. J is TRBJ1-1 and V is TRBV7-2. The CDR3 is 13 residues long. Germline CDR1 reads SGHTA; CDR2 reads FQGNSA.

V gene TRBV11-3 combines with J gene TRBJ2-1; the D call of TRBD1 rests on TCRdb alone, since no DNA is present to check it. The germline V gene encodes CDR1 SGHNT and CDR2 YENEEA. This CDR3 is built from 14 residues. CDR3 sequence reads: CASSTRDKDNEQFF.

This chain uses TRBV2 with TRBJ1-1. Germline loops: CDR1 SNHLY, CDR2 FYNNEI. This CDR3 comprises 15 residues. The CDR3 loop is CASSDGPDLNTEAFF.

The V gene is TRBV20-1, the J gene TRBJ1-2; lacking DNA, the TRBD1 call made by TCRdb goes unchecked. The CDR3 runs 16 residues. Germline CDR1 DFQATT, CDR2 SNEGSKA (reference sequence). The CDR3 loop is CSASLDRVALNYGYTF.

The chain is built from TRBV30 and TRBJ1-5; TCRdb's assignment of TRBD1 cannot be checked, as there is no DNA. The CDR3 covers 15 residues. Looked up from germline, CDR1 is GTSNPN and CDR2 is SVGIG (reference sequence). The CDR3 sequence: CAWSPGQGRNQPQHF. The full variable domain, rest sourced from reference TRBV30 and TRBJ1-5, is SQTIHQWPATLVQPVGSPLSLECTVEGTSNPNLYWYRQAAGRGLQLLFYSVGIGQISSEVPQNLSASRPQDRQFILSSKKLLLSDSGFYLCAWSPGQGRNQPQHFGDGTRLSIL.

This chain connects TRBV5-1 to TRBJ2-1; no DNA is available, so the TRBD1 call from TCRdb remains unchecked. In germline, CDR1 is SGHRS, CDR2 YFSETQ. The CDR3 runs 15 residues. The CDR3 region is CASSFWTGTKIEQFF. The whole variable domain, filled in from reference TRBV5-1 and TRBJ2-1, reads KAGVTQTPRYLIKTRGQQVTLSCSPISGHRSVSWYQQTPGQGLQFLFEYFSETQRNKGNFPGRFSGRQFSNSRSEMNVSTLELGDSALYLCASSFWTGTKIEQFFGPGTRLTVL.

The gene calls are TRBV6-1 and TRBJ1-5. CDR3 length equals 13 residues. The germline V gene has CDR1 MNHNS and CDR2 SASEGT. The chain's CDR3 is CASEINSNQPQHF.

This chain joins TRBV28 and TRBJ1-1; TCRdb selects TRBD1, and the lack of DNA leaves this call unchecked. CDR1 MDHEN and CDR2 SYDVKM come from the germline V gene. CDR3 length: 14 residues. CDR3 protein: CASSNLRENTEAFF. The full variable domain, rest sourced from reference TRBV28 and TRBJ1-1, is DVKVTQSSRYLVKRTGEKVFLECVQDMDHENMFWYRQDPGLGLRLIYFSYDVKMKEKGDIPEGYSVSREKKERFSLILESASTNQTSMYLCASSNLRENTEAFFGQGTRLTVV.

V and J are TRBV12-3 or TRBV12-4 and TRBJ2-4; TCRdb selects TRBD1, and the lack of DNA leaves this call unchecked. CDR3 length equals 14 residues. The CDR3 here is CASSKGTGKNIQYF.